This T cell receptor beta chain was sequenced for a study of T cell repertoires in cytomegalovirus infection. This clonotype showed up many times. Its specificity is unknown. Study-wide points: Across the ex vivo response, the dominant clonotypes were HLA-C-restricted CMV-specific TCR beta clonotypes.

Each CDR3 protein is one row after TCRdb ran MiXCR on the reads. The table lists approximately 730,000 distinct CDR3 sequences, under 35% of them singletons. The CDR3 extends over 13 amino acids. Trimming pared 2 bases from V and 10 bases from J, leaving 9 bases between. The germline V gene has CDR1 MNHEY and CDR2 SMNVEV (reference sequence). J is TRBJ1-6 and V is TRBV27; a weak D match, TRBD1 (6 bases). The receptor was isolated from a human donor in good health (CMV status not recorded). Some clones in this sample may be carry-over from other donors' samples. Sample: cultured CD8+ T cells from PBMCs, taken from culture after CMV antigen stimulation. DNA of the CDR3: TGTGCCAGCAGTTTAACAGGGAGATCACCCCTCCACTTT. Encoded protein: CASSLTGRSPLHF.